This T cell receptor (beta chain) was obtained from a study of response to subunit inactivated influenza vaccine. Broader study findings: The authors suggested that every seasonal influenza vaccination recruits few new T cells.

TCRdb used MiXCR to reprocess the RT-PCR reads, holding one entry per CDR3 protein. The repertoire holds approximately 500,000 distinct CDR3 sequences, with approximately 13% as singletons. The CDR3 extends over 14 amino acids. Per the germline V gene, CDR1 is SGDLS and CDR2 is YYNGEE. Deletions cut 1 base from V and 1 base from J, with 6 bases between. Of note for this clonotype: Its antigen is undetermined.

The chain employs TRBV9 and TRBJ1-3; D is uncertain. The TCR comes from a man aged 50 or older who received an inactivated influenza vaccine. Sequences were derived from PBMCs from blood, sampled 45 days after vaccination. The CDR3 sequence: CASSVWMSGNTIYF. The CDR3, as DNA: TGTGCCAGCAGCGTATGGATGTCTGGAAACACCATATATTTT.